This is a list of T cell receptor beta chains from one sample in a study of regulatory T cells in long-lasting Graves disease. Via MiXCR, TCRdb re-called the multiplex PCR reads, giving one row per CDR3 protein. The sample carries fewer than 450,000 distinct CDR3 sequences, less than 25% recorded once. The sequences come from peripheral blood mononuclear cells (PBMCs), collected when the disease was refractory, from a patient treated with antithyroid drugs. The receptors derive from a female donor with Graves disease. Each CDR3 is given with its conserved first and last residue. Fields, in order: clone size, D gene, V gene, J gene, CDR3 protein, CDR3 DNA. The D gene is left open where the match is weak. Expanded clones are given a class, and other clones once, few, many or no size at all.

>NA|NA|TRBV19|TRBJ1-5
CASKPGGTGGNQPQHF
TGTGCCAGTAAACCGGGGGGGACTGGGGGCAATCAGCCCCAGCATTTT
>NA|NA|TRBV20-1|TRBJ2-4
CSARGAVKNIQYF
TGCAGTGCTAGAGGGGCAGTCAAAAACATTCAGTACTTC
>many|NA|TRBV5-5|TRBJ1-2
CASSLGGTSSPTF
TGTGCCAGCAGCTTGGGAGGGACCTCCTCGCCCACCTTC
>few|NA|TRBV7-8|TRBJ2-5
CASSRPTQEPGETQYF
TGTGCCAGCAGCCGTCCTACCCAGGAGCCTGGGGAGACCCAGTACTTC
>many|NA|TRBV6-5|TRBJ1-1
CASSYSPGLNTEAFF
TGTGCCAGCAGTTACTCACCGGGGCTGAACACTGAAGCTTTCTTT
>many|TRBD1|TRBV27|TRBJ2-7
CASSTGTGTREQYF
TGTGCCAGCAGTACCGGGACAGGGACCCGGGAGCAGTACTTC
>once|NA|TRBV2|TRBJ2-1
CASNVNPYNEQFF
TGTGCCAGCAATGTAAACCCCTACAATGAGCAGTTCTTC
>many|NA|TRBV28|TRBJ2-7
CASSKGGSYEQYF
TGTGCCAGCAGTAAGGGAGGCTCCTACGAGCAGTACTTC
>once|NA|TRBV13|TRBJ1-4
CASSLGEDVITEKLFF
TGTGCCAGCAGCTTAGGGGAAGACGTAATAACTGAAAAACTGTTTTTT
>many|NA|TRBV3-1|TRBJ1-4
CASSQDLPTVSEKLFF
TGTGCCAGCAGCCAAGATCTTCCGACAGTGAGTGAAAAACTGTTTTTT
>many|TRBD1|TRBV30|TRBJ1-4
CALQGPRREKLFF
TGTGCCTTACAGGGGCCAAGACGAGAAAAACTGTTTTTT
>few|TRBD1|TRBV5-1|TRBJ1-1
CASTRQGMNTEAFF
TGCGCCAGCACCAGACAGGGAATGAACACTGAAGCTTTCTTT
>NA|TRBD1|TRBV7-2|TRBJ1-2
CASSALGQSYGYTF
TGTGCCAGCAGCGCCTTGGGACAGAGCTATGGCTACACCTTC
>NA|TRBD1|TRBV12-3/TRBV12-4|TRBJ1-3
CASSRLGQGAWNTIYF
TGTGCCAGCAGCCGCTTGGGACAGGGGGCATGGAACACCATATATTTT